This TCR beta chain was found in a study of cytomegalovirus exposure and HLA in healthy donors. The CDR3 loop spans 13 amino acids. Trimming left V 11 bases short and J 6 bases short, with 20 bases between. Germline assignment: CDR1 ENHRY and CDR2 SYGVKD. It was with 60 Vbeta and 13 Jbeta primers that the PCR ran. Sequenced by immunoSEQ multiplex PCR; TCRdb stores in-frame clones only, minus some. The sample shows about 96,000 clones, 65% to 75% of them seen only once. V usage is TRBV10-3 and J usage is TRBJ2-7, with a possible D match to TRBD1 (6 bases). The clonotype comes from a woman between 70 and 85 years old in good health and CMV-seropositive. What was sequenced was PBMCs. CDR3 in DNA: TGTGCCGTCCGATCTTACGAAGGGGGCGAGCAGTACTTC. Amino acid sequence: CAVRSYEGGEQYF.